The clone carrying this T cell receptor (beta chain) showed up just once. Its specificity is unknown. The CDR3 is 15 residues long. The trim removed 3 bases at V and 4 bases at J, leaving 6 bases unmatched. Germline CDR1 and CDR2: MDHEN and SYDVKM. As for time point: recipient sample about 28 days before transplant, after cytoreduction. This record belongs to a study of T cell clonotyping in hematopoietic cell transplantation. Study-wide context: Cytoreduction preceded collection of pretransplant recipient samples.

Sequencing used immunoSEQ multiplex PCR; TCRdb keeps in-frame clones, though not all of them. The sample lists tens of thousands of clones, under 90% occurring once. Whole-study findings and limits: Graft donor and pretransplant recipient Inverse Simpson Index values predicted broader posttransplant TCR diversity. Few recipient clonotypes overlapped donors; over 95% were de novo at given depth. After transplant, recipient diversity fell while pathologically expanded clonotypes grew through day 180.

V and J are TRBV28 and TRBJ2-5, with 9 bases lining up with TRBD1. This TCR was sampled from a man in his sixties with biphenotypic leukemia. Some clones in this sample may be carry-over from other donors' samples. The sequenced sample was peripheral blood mononuclear cells, obtained before stem cell transplant. CDR3 bases: TGTGCCAGCAGTTTGACACAGGGGGCGGGAGAGACCCAGTACTTC. Its protein is CASSLTQGAGETQYF. The variable domain in full, completed from reference TRBV28 and TRBJ2-5, reads DVKVTQSSRYLVKRTGEKVFLECVQDMDHENMFWYRQDPGLGLRLIYFSYDVKMKEKGDIPEGYSVSREKKERFSLILESASTNQTSMYLCASSLTQGAGETQYFGPGTRLLVL.